A selection of T cell receptor beta chains follows, all from one sample in a study of OX40 agonist ivuxolimab in advanced cancers. The table came from immunoSEQ multiplex PCR; TCRdb's copy has only in-frame clones and leaves some out. The table has around 92,000 clones, roughly 94% seen once; the top ten hold about 0.17%. The sequencing here drew on CD4+ or CD8+ T cells sorted from blood, taken in a trial of the OX40 agonist ivuxolimab. The origin of the receptors is an adult with an advanced solid tumor such as melanoma, head and neck, liver or kidney cancer. Each CDR3 is given with its conserved first and last residue. Fields, in order: CDR3 length, clone size, V gene, J gene, D gene, CDR3 protein, CDR3 DNA. D genes are given only for firm matches. Size tells how often a clone was seen (once, few, many) or the class of an expanded clone, and some rows leave it out.

>15|once|TRBV9|TRBJ2-1|TRBD2
CASSVTSDTYNEQFF
TGTGCCAGCAGCGTCACTAGCGACACCTACAATGAGCAGTTCTTC
>15|-|TRBV7-6|TRBJ2-1|-
CASSGGQSSYNEQFF
TGTGCCAGCAGCGGCGGACAGAGCTCCTACAATGAGCAGTTCTTC
>16|-|TRBV7-4|TRBJ1-4|-
CASSLDGRGFGEKLFF
TGTGCCAGCAGCTTAGATGGAAGGGGTTTTGGTGAAAAACTGTTTTTT
>15|-|TRBV7-2|TRBJ1-1|TRBD1
CASRILGQKNTEAFF
TGTGCCAGCAGGATTCTGGGACAGAAGAACACTGAAGCTTTCTTT
>14|-|TRBV10-3|TRBJ1-3|-
CAISWTDSGNTIYF
TGTGCCATCAGTTGGACAGACTCTGGAAACACCATATATTTT
>16|once|TRBV19|TRBJ2-1|TRBD1
CASSQLPGQGLNEQFF
TGTGCCAGTAGTCAACTACCGGGACAGGGTTTAAATGAGCAGTTCTTC
>14|-|TRBV6-1|TRBJ2-5|-
CASLDFRGQETQYF
TGTGCCAGCCTCGACTTCAGAGGCCAAGAGACCCAGTACTTC
>15|-|TRBV5-6|TRBJ2-3|-
CASSLVMSGPDTQYF
TGTGCCAGCAGCTTGGTGATGAGCGGCCCAGATACGCAGTATTTT
>15|-|TRBV11-2|TRBJ1-3|-
CASSSIRGVGNTIYF
TGTGCCAGCAGCTCTATAAGGGGGGTTGGAAACACCATATATTTT
>15|-|TRBV10-3|TRBJ1-1|-
CAISESLQMNTEAFF
TGTGCCATCAGTGAGTCGCTGCAGATGAACACTGAAGCTTTCTTT
>17|-|TRBV7-2|TRBJ1-5|-
CASSFDRRQRRGQPQHF
TGTGCCAGCAGCTTCGATCGGCGCCAACGGAGGGGTCAGCCCCAGCATTTT
>15|few|TRBV14|TRBJ2-7|-
CASSRWDSSSYEQYF
TGTGCCAGCAGCCGATGGGACTCTTCCTCCTACGAGCAGTACTTC
>17|-|TRBV28|TRBJ1-3|-
CASSSPSIGSSGNTIYF
TGTGCCAGCAGCTCACCCAGCATCGGTAGCTCTGGAAACACCATATATTTT
>15|-|TRBV7-6|TRBJ2-2|-
CASSLVGGVTGELFF
TGTGCCAGCAGCTTAGTTGGAGGAGTCACCGGGGAGCTGTTTTTT
>15|once|TRBV5-4|TRBJ2-6|-
CASRSRSSGANVLTF
TGTGCCAGCAGGTCGAGGTCCTCTGGGGCCAACGTCCTGACTTTC
>14|-|TRBV5-1|TRBJ1-1|-
CASSSGSMNTEAFF
TGCGCCAGCAGTTCTGGAAGTATGAACACTGAAGCTTTCTTT
>17|-|TRBV9|TRBJ2-7|-
CASSPSAPYGSRYEQYF
TGTGCCAGCAGCCCCTCAGCCCCCTACGGGAGTCGGTACGAGCAGTACTTC
>15|-|TRBV11-2|TRBJ1-6|-
CASSSRGGGNSPLHF
TGTGCCAGCAGCTCCCGGGGGGGCGGTAATTCACCCCTCCACTTT
>15|-|TRBV30|TRBJ2-2|-
CAWSVRGRPTGELFF
TGTGCCTGGAGTGTACGTGGCAGGCCCACCGGGGAGCTGTTTTTT
>18|-|TRBV9|TRBJ2-7|-
CASSVSPTGRFTAYEQYF
TGTGCCAGCAGCGTGTCTCCGACAGGGAGGTTTACGGCTTACGAGCAGTACTTC
>17|once|TRBV5-6|TRBJ1-2|TRBD1
CASSLRPPGQGSYGYTF
TGTGCCAGCAGCTTACGACCTCCGGGACAGGGTTCCTATGGCTACACCTTC
>14|-|TRBV18|TRBJ2-3|-
CASSPPGSTDTQYF
TGTGCCAGCTCACCACCGGGCAGCACAGATACGCAGTATTTT
>15|-|TRBV6-6|TRBJ1-1|TRBD1
CASRDRGLSGTEAFF
TGTGCCAGCAGGGACAGGGGGCTGTCGGGGACTGAAGCTTTCTTT
>16|-|TRBV7-2|TRBJ2-5|TRBD2
CASSQGATSGRETQYF
TGTGCCAGCAGCCAGGGGGCGACTAGCGGGAGAGAGACCCAGTACTTC